This T cell receptor beta chain is from a study of CXCR3-negative and CXCR3-positive naive CD8 T cells. Study-wide points: Naive cells that were CXCR3-positive had more hydrophobic TRB CDR3s (compared with CXCR3-negative naive cells).

With regard to this clonotype: Its target is not known.

CD45RO-CCR7+CD27+CD95- was the phenotype of naive CD8+ T cells. The libraries of TRB cDNA were constructed through 5' RACE using UMI labels. For each CDR3 protein, TCRdb gives one entry from its re-call of the 5' RACE reads, without DNA. Its listing shows roughly 130,000 distinct CDR3 sequences. Sequencing was performed on naive CXCR3+ CD8+ T cells from blood. As to subset: CD45RO-CCR7+CD27+CD95- naive CD8+ T cells expressing CXCR3 (TNR3+). The source of this sequence is a human donor in good health. Some clones in this sample may be carry-over from other donors' samples.

The CDR3 sequence: CASSEEGSGELFF. The rearrangement links TRBV2 to TRBJ2-2; there is no DNA to check the TCRdb D call of TRBD2. In germline, CDR1 is SNHLY, CDR2 FYNNEI. The CDR3 consists of 13 residues.